A single TCR beta chain is shown here with its context. The sample belongs to a study of regulatory T cells in long-lasting Graves disease. Time point defined: persistent/refractory GD, antithyroid drugs over 5 years with positive TRAb. Following extraction of RNA from PBMCs, that RNA was used to make the TCR library. Patients were from an endocrinology department in Xi'an, China. Relying on iRepertoire HTBI primers and Arm-PCR of CDR3 regions, the team built TCR beta libraries. TCRdb re-called the multiplex PCR reads with MiXCR, one entry per CDR3 protein. Here the sample spans around 400,000 distinct CDR3 sequences, 20% to 25% being singletons. The sequences come from peripheral blood mononuclear cells (PBMCs), collected when the disease was refractory, from a patient treated with antithyroid drugs. The clonotype was recovered from a female donor with Graves disease.

CDR3 sequence reads: CASSIDGIYNEQFF. DNA of the CDR3: TGTGCCAGTAGTATTGACGGTATCTACAATGAGCAGTTCTTC. The V gene is TRBV19, the J gene TRBJ2-1; D is unresolved. The CDR3 is made up of 14 amino acids. Trimming removed 3 bases from V and 3 bases from J, with 9 bases in between. The germline V gene has CDR1 LNHDA and CDR2 SQIVND (reference sequence).